The entry that follows covers one T cell receptor beta chain sequence. Assay: immunoSEQ multiplex PCR; the TCRdb copy retains only in-frame clones and omits some. The sample contains over 60,000 clones, 93% of which appear only once. This sample is part of a study of technical replicates of blood from four donors. CDR3 size: 15 residues. V lost 5 bases and J lost 1, with 14 bases in between. Germline V gene data show CDR1 as SGHTA and CDR2 as FQGNSA. The source is a human donor in good health. The chain uses TRBV7-2 and TRBJ2-5, with a possible D match to TRBD1 (6 bases). The sample comprised T cells isolated from PBMCs. CDR3 region: CASSQEGHIQETQYF. The CDR3 DNA reads as TGTGCCAGCAGCCAAGAGGGACACATCCAAGAGACCCAGTACTTC.